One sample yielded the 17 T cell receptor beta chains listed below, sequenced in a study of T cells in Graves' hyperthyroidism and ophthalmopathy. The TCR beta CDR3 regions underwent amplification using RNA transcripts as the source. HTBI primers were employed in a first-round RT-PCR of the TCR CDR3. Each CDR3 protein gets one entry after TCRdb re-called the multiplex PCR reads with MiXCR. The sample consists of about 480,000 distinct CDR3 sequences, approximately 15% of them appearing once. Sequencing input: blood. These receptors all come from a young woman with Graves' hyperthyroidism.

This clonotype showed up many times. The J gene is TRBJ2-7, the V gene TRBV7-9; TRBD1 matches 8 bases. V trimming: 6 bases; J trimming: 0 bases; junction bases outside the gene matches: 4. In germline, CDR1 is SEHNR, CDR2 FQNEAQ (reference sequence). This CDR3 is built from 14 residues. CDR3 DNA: TGTGCCAGCAGGGGGGACAGGAACTCCTACGAGCAGTACTTC. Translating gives CASRGDRNSYEQYF.

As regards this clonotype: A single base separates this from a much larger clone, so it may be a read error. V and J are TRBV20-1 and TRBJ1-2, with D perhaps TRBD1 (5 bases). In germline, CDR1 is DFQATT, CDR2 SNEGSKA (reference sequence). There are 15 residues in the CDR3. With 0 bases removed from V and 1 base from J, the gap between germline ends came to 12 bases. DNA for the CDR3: TGCAGTGCTAGAGAGCGTCCAGGGTATAACTATGGCTACACCTTC. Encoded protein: CSARERPGYNYGYTF.

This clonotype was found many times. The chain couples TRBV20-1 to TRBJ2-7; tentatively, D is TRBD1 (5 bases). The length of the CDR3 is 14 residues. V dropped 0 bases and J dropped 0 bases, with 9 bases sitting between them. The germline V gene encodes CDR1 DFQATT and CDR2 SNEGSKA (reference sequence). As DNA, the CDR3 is TGCAGTGCTAGAGATCCGGACAACTCCTACGAGCAGTACGTC. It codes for CSARDPDNSYEQYV.

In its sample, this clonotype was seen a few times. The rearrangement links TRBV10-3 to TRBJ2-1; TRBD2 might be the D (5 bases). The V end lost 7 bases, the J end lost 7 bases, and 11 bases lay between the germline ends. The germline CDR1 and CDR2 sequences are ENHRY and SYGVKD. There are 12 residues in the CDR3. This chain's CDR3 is CAITGKINEQFF. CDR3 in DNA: TGTGCCATCACGGGGAAGATTAATGAGCAGTTCTTC.

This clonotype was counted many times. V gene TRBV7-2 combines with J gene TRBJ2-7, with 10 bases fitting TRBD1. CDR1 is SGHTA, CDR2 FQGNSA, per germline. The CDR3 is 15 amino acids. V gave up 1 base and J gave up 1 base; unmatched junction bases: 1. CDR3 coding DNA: TGTGCCAGCAGCTTAGTGGGACAGGGGTCCTACGAGCAGTACTTC. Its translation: CASSLVGQGSYEQYF.

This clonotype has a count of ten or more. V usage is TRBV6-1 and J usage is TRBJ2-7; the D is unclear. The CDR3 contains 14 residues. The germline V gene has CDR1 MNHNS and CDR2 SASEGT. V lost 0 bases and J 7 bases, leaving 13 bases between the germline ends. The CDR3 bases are TGTGCCAGCAGTGAAGCTTATAGGGATGTTGAGCAGTACGTC. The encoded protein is CASSEAYRDVEQYV.

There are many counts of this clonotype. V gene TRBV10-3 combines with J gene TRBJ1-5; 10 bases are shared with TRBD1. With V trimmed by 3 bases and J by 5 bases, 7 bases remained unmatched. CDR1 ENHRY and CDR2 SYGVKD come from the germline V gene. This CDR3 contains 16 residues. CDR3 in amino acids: CAISDRTGGRDQPQHF. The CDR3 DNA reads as TGTGCCATCAGTGATCGGACAGGGGGTAGGGATCAGCCCCAGCATTTT.

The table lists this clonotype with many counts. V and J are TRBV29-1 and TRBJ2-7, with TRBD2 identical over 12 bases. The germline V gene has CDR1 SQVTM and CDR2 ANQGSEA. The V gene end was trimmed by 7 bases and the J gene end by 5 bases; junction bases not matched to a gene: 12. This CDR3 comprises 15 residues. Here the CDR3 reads CSATLTSGSYHEQYF. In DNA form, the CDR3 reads TGCAGCGCCACTCTGACTAGCGGGAGTTACCACGAGCAGTACTTC.

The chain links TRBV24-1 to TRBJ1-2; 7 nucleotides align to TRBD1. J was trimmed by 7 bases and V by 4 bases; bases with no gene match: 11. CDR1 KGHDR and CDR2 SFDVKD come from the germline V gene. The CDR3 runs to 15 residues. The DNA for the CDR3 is TGTGCCACCAGTGAGGCACAGGGGAGTGGTGGTGGCTACACCTTC. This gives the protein CATSEAQGSGGGYTF.

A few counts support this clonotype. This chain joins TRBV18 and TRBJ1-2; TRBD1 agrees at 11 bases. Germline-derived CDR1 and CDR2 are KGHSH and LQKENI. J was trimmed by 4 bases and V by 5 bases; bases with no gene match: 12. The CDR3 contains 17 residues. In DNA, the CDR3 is TGTGCCAGCTCAAGACCCGGGACAGGGGGGAATAGCTATGGCTACACCTTC. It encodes CASSRPGTGGNSYGYTF.

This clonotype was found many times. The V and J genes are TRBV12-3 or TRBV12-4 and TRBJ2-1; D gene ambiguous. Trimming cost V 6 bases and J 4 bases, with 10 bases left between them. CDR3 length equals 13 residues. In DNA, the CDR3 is TGTGCCAGCAGCCTGGACGCATACAATGAGCAGTTCTTC. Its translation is CASSLDAYNEQFF.

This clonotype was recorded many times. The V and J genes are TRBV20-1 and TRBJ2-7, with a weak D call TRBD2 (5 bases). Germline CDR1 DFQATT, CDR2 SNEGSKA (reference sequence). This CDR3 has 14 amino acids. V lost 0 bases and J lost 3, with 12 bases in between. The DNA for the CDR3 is TGCAGTGCTAGAGAACCCAGCGGACGCTACGAGCAGTACTTC. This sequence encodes CSAREPSGRYEQYF.

In nucleotides, the CDR3 is TGTGCCAGCAGTCGACAACAGGGGGACCAAGAGACCCAGTACTTC. It codes for CASSRQQGDQETQYF. This chain connects TRBV5-4 to TRBJ2-5, with 8 positions matching TRBD1. The CDR3 runs 15 residues. The trim removed 5 bases at V and 0 bases at J, leaving 6 bases unmatched. CDR1 is SGHNT, CDR2 YYREEE, per germline (reference sequence).

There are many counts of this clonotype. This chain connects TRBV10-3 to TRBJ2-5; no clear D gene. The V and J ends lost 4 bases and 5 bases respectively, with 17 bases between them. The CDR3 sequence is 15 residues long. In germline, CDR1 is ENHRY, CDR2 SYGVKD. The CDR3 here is CAISAQLRPGETQYF. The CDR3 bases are TGTGCCATCAGTGCGCAACTGAGGCCGGGCGAGACCCAGTACTTC.

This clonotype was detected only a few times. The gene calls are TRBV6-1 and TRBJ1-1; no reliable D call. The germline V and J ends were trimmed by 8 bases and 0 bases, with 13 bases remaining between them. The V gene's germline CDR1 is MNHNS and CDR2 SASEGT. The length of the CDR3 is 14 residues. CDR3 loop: CASCMEHMNTEAFF. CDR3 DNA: TGTGCCAGCTGTATGGAACACATGAACACTGAAGCTTTCTTT.

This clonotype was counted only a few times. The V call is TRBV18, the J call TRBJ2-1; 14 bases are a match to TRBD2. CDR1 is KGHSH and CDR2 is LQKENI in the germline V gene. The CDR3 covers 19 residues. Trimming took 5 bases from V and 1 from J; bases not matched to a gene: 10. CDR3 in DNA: TGTGCCAGCTCAGCCTCCGGGACTAGCGGGAGTGGATCCTACAATGAGCAGTTCTTC. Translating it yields CASSASGTSGSGSYNEQFF. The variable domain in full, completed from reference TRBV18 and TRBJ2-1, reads NAGVMQNPRHLVRRRGQEARLRCSPMKGHSHVYWYRQLPEEGLKFMVYLQKENIIDESGMPKERFSAEFPKEGPSILRIQQVVRGDSAAYFCASSASGTSGSGSYNEQFFGPGTRLTVL.

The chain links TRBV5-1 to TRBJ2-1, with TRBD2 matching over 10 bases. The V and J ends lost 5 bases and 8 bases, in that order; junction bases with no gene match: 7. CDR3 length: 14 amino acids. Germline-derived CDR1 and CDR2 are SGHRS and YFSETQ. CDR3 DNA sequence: TGCGCCAGCAGTTATAACCTAGCGGGAGATGAGCAGTTCTTC. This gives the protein CASSYNLAGDEQFF.